The 5 T cell receptor beta chains below were found in one sample sequenced in a study of radiation and T cells in renal cell carcinoma. Generated by immunoSEQ multiplex PCR, the TCRdb table keeps only in-frame clones and is missing some. The sample lists over 9,000 clones; over 55% were seen once. Sample treatment: treatment-naive control, cytoreductive nephrectomy. This specimen was tumor tissue, taken from a patient whose treatment was nephrectomy without radiotherapy. The receptors originated from a man between 60 and 70 years old with renal cell carcinoma.

This clone was seen only a few times. The sample contains more than one DNA sequence encoding this CDR3. This chain connects TRBV19 to TRBJ2-3, with D unclear. CDR1 and CDR2 from the germline V gene are LNHDA and SQIVND (reference sequence). V lost 8 bases, J lost 5 bases, and 5 bases lay in between. CDR3 size: 10 residues. The CDR3 spells CASFGDTQYF. As DNA, the CDR3 is TGTGCCAGTTTTGGAGATACGCAGTATTTT. The full variable domain, rest sourced from reference TRBV19 and TRBJ2-3, is DGGITQSPKYLFRKEGQNVTLSCEQNLNHDAMYWYRQDPGQGLRLIYYSQIVNDFQKGDIAEGYSVSREKKESFPLTVTSAQKNPTAFYLCASFGDTQYFGPGTRLTVL.

The V gene is TRBV15, the J gene TRBJ2-1; 13 nucleotides agree with TRBD2. Losses at the gene ends were 2 bases for V and 2 bases for J; bases not matched to a gene: 9. Germline V CDR1 and CDR2: LNHNV, YYDKDF (reference sequence). There are 19 residues in the CDR3. The CDR3 spells CATSRSGLAGLLAYNEQFF. The CDR3 nucleotides read TGTGCCACCAGCAGATCGGGACTAGCGGGACTTCTGGCCTACAATGAGCAGTTCTTC.

CDR3 nucleotides: TGCGCCAGCAGCCAAGAGGAACAGTCTAGCAATCAGCCCCAGCATTTT. Protein: CASSQEEQSSNQPQHF. V is TRBV4-3 and J is TRBJ1-5; D is unresolved. V lost 0 bases to trimming and J lost 0 bases, with 9 bases between them. The CDR3 consists of 16 residues. Germline V gene sequence: CDR1 LGHNA, CDR2 YSLEER.

V gene TRBV6-4 combines with J gene TRBJ2-1, with D possibly being TRBD2 (5 bases). Germline assignment: CDR1 MRHNA and CDR2 SNTAGT. V was cut by 10 bases and J by 2 bases, with 9 bases left in between. The CDR3 is 12 amino acids. DNA of the CDR3: TGTGCCATCACCGGGGCCTACAATGAGCAGTTCTTC. This encodes CAITGAYNEQFF.

This clone was picked up a small number of times. The chain recombines TRBV2 with TRBJ1-2, with D possibly being TRBD1 (6 bases). V was shortened by 7 bases and J by 8 bases, with 17 bases between the two germline ends. The CDR3 is made up of 13 amino acids. CDR1 is SNHLY, CDR2 FYNNEI, per germline. This CDR3 is CASIRDTWEGYTF. The DNA for the CDR3 is TGTGCCAGCATCAGGGACACATGGGAGGGCTACACCTTC.